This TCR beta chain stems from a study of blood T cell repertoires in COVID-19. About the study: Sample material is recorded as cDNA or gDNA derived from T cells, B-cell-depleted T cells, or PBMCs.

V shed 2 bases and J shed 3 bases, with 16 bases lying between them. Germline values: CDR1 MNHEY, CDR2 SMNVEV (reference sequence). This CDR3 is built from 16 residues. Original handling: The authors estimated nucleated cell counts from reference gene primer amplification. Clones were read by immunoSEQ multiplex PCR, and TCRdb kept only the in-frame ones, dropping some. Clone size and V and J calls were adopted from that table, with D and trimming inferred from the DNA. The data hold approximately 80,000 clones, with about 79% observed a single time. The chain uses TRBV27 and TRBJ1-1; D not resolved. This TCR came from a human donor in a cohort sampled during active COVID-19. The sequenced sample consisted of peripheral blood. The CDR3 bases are TGTGCCAGCAGTTTAAGGCAGGCCTATTTTGACACTGAAGCTTTCTTT. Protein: CASSLRQAYFDTEAFF.